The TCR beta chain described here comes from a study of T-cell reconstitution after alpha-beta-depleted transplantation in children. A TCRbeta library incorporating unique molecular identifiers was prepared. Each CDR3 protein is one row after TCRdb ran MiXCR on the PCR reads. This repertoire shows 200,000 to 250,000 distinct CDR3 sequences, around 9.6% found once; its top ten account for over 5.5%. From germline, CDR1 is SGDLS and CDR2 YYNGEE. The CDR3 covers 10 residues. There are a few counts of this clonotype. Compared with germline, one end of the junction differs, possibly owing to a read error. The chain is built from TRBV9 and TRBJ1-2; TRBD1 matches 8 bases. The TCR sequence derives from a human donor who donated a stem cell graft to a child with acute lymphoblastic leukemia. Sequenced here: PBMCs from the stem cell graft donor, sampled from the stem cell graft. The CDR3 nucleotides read TGTGCCAGCGGGGTGACAGGGGATCATTTC. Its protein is CASGVTGDHF.